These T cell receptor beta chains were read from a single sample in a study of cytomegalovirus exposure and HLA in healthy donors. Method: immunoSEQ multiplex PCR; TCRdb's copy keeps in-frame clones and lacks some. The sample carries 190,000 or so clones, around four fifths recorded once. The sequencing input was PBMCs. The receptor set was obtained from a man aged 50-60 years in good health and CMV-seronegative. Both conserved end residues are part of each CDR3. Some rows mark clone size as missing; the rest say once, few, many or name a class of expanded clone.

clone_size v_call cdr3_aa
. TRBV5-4 CASSWGGHLNTGELFF
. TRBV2 CASSHPWTSYEQYF
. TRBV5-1 CASSSGRGRGEKLFF
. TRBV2 CARGGDSSYEQYF
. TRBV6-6 CASSYSQGDTGELFF
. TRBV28 CASRSPRGAGELFF
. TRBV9 CASSVQGTSGNTIYF
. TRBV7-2 CASSRDRGEETQYF
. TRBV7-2 CASSYKGTVDGYTF
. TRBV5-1 CASSIQGLNSYEQYF
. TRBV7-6 CASSSQGTGVTEAFF
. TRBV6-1 CASSEAWRGGLLAKNIQYF
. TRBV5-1 CASSLEVVGGGYNEQFF
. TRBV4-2 CASSQETGFNEKLFF
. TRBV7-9 CASSSPAGGGQETQYF
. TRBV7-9 CASSSIRAGNTIYF
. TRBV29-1 CSARDRVPYEQYF
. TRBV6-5 CASSYPSGGGTGELFF
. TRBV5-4 CASSVDGSNSPLHF
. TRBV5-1 CASSLAQNTEAFF
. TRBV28 CASRGERATGELFF
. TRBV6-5 CASRLGGGGNSPLHF
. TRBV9 CASTRTGNTGELFF
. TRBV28 CASSSNGQGGGVLTF
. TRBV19 CASSTVQQGFQPQHF
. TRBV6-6 CATWGQVMSNQPQHF
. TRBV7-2 CASSLQGGGPYEQYF
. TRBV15 CATSRDRAGTGGYEQYF
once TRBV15 CATSRDLTGRDTGELFF
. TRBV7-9 CSSSVNRGRNTIYF
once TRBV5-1 CASSLGIGGPTPYEQYF
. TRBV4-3 CASSRGGGSHRDTEAFF
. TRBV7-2 CASSLAWGIGEKLFF
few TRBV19 CASSAQGFNEKLFF
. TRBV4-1 CASSQDYSGRAPEQFF
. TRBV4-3 CASSQDFGFRETQYF
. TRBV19 CASLFRGQGASTEAFF
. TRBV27 CASSIRQGSYEQYF
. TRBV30 CAWSGTGRYEQYF
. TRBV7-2 CASSTRGQGLSDTQYF
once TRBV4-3 CASSQNAGTGDGETQYF
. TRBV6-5 CASSLQGGFTGELFF
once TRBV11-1 CASSLVRGVGELFF
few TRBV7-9 CASSSRQGYTDTQYF
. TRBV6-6 CASNYGQGSAGELFF
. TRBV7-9 CASSFLTYRDRTLRTEAFF
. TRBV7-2 CASSPRGDRTDTQYF
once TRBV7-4 CASSPNSGGAPRGTDTQYF
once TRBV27 CASSFSGRGHYEQYF
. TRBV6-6 CASSFRQYEQYF
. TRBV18 CASSPTSGRIADTQYF
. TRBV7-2 CASSQTGTSFAGELFF